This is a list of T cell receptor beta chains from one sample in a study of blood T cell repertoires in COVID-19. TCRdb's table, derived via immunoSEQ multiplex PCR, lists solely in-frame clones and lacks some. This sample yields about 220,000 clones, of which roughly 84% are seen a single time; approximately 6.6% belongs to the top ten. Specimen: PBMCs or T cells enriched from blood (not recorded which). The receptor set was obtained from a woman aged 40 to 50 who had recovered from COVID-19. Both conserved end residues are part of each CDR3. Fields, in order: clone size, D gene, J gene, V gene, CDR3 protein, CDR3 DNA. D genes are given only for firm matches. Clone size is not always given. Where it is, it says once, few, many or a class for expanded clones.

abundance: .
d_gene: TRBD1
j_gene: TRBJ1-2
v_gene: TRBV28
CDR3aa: CASSLSTGGTKGYTF
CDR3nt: TGTGCCAGCAGTCTTTCAACAGGGGGCACAAAAGGCTACACCTTC

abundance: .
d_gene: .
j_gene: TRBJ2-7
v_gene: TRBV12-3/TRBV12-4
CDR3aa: CASTSDPYEQYF
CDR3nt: TGTGCCAGTACAAGTGATCCCTACGAGCAGTACTTC

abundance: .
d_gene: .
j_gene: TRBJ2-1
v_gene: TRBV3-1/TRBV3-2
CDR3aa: CASSPWGARGPSGAYNEQFF
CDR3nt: TGTGCCAGCAGCCCGTGGGGTGCGCGGGGACCATCCGGGGCCTACAATGAGCAGTTCTTC

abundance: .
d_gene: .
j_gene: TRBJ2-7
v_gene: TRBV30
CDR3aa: CAWRGGGRYEQYF
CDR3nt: TGTGCCTGGAGAGGGGGGGGCCGTTACGAGCAGTACTTC

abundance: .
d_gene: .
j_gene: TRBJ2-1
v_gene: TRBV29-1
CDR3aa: CSVQGYNEQFF
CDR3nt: TGCAGCGTTCAGGGGTACAATGAGCAGTTCTTC

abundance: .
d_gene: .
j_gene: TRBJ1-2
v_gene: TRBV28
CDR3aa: CASSAFGAGYGYTF
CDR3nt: TGTGCCAGCAGTGCGTTTGGAGCCGGCTATGGCTACACCTTC

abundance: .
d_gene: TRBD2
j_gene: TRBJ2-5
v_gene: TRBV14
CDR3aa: CASSKMGGRRGETQYF
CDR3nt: TGTGCCAGCAGCAAAATGGGCGGGAGGAGGGGAGAGACCCAGTACTTC

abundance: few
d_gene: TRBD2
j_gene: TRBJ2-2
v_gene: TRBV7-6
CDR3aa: CASSPMSGRNTGELFF
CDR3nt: TGTGCCAGCAGCCCCATGAGCGGGAGGAACACCGGGGAGCTGTTTTTT

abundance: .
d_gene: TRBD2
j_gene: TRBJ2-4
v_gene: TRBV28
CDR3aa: CASRLGLAGGEDIQYF
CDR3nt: TGTGCCAGCAGGCTCGGACTAGCGGGAGGGGAGGACATTCAGTACTTC

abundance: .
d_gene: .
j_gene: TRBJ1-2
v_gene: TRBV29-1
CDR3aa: CSVEDRSQSNYGYTF
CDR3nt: TGCAGCGTTGAAGATCGGAGTCAGTCTAACTATGGCTACACCTTC

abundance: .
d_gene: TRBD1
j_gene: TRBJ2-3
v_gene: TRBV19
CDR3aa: CASRDRVRVDTQYF
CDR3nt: TGTGCCAGTCGTGACAGGGTGAGAGTGGATACGCAGTATTTT

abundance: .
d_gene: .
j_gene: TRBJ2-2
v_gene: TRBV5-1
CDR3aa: CASSLSGLNTGELFF
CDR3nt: TGCGCCAGCAGCTTGTCTGGACTAAACACCGGGGAGCTGTTTTTT

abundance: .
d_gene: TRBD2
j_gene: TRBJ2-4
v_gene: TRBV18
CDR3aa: CASSPIYTSGESRIQYF
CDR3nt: TGTGCCAGCTCACCAATCTACACTAGCGGGGAGTCCCGCATTCAGTACTTC

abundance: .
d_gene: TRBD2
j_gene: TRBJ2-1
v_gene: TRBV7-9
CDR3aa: CASSEREGKGEQFF
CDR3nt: TGTGCCAGCAGCGAGCGGGAGGGCAAAGGTGAGCAGTTCTTC

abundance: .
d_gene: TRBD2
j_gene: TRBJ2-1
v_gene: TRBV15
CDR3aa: CATSREAGRLFF
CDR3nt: TGTGCCACCAGCAGAGAGGCCGGGAGGCTGTTCTTC

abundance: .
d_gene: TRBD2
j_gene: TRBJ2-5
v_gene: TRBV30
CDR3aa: CAWSSPLTSGKKTQYF
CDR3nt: TGTGCCTGGAGTTCCCCCCTGACTAGCGGGAAGAAGACCCAGTACTTC

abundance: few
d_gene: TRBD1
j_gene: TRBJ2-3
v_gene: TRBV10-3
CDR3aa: CAISDWDRGTDTQYF
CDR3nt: TGTGCCATCAGTGACTGGGACAGGGGCACAGATACGCAGTATTTT

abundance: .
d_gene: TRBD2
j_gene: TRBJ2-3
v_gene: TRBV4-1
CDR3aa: CASSVVSGRNSDTQYF
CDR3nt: TGCGCCAGCAGCGTTGTTAGCGGGAGGAATTCAGATACGCAGTATTTT

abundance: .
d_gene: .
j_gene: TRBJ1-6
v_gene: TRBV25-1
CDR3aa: CASRAQGSPLHF
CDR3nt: TGTGCCAGCAGGGCACAGGGTTCACCCCTCCACTTT

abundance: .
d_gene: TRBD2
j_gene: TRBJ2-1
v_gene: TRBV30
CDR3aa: CAWSVLTSGQYNEQFF
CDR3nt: TGTGCCTGGAGTGTACTCACTAGCGGGCAATACAATGAGCAGTTCTTC

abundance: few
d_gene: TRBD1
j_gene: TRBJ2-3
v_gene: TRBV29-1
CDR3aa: CSVGQGTGDTQYF
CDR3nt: TGCAGCGTGGGACAGGGGACGGGAGATACGCAGTATTTT

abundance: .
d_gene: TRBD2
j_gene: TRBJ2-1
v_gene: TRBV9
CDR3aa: CASGSGRGSNEQFF
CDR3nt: TGTGCCAGCGGGAGCGGGAGGGGAAGCAATGAGCAGTTCTTC

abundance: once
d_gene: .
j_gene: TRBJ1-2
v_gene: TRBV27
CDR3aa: CASSLSTNKNYGYTF
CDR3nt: TGTGCCAGCAGTTTATCGACAAATAAAAACTATGGCTACACCTTC

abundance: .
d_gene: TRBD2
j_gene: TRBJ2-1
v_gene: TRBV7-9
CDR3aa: CASSLGGLNEQFF
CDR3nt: TGTGCCAGCAGCTTAGGGGGACTAAATGAGCAGTTCTTC

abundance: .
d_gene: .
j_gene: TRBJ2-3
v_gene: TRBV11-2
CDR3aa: CASSPGEAQYF
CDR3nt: TGTGCCAGCAGTCCTGGTGAGGCGCAGTATTTT

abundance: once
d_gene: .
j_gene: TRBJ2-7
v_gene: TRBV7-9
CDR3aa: CASSLTGRSDEQYF
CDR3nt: TGTGCCAGCAGCCTAACAGGGAGATCGGACGAGCAGTACTTC

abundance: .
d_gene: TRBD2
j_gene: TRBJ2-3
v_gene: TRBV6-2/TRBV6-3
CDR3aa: CASSYSGSGGYTDTQYF
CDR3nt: TGTGCCAGCAGTTACTCGGGTAGCGGGGGCTACACAGATACGCAGTATTTT

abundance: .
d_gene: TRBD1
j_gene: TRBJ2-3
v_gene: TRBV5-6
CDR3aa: CASSRDSRTDTQYF
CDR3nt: TGTGCCAGCAGTAGGGACAGCCGCACAGATACGCAGTATTTT

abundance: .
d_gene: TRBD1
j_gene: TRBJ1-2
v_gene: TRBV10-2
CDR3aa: CASSEWQGGNYGYTF
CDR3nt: TGCGCCAGCAGTGAGTGGCAGGGGGGTAACTATGGCTACACCTTC

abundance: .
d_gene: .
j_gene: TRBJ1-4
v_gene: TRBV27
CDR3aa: CASSPYRVRLGVANEKLFF
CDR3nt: TGTGCCAGCAGTCCCTACAGGGTGCGCCTTGGGGTCGCTAATGAAAAACTGTTTTTT

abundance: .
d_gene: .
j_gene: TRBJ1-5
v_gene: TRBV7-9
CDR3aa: CASSPAGPSNQPQHF
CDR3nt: TGTGCCAGCAGCCCAGCGGGACCTAGCAATCAGCCCCAGCATTTT

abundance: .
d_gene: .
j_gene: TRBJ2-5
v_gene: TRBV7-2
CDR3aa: CASSLPVHQETQYF
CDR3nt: TGTGCCAGCAGCTTACCAGTCCACCAAGAGACCCAGTACTTC

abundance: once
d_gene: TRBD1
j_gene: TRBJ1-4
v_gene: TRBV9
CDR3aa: CASSFDRVGEKLFF
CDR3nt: TGTGCCAGCAGCTTCGACAGGGTCGGTGAAAAACTGTTTTTT